This T cell receptor (beta chain) appears in the sequencing data of a study of T cell clusters in autoimmune cytopenias (dated by TCRdb to the late 2010s). For the study in its entirety: The median TRB sequencing depth was approximately 52,000 reads per sample, and the median number of distinct TRB clonotypes was roughly 2,400 per sample. In autoimmune cytopenia patients, peripheral blood TRB and IGH repertoires were sequenced during active disease and over treatment follow-up, together with healthy, CLL and autoimmune hepatitis controls. The goal of the study was to find out whether patients with autoimmune cytopenia have a disease-specific immune repertoire signature that could be used as a blood-based biomarker. Results and caveats for the whole study, not just this receptor: In the comparison of secondary cytopenia with CLL, no cluster-lack signature showed up, apparently because the dominant lymphoma-associated repertoire masked the signature. Compared with active autoimmune hepatitis patients, healthy donors had almost three times as many exclusive TRB clusters, a finding consistent with an autoimmunity-wide signature. A lack of physiological T cell clusters in primary autoimmune cytopenia patients was suggested by GLIPH, as 51 clusters were found to be exclusive to healthy donors versus approximately 17 exclusive to patients. The TRB repertoire shifts, including less even repertoires in secondary cytopenia and CLL, mostly reflected lymphoma bias and not autoimmunity. The T cell clusters were only ever defined in silico, so experimental validation of their functional role was still needed.

For each sample, TRB amplification used 200 to 250 ng of peripheral blood genomic DNA, equal to 35,000 to 40,000 genome equivalents. With respect to this clonotype: Its recognized antigen is unknown.

The CDR3 runs 15 residues from the cysteine to the phenylalanine. The DNA sequence is not available. According to the germline V gene (reference sequence), CDR1 reads SGHNT and CDR2 reads YYREEE. TRB rearrangements were amplified by multiplex PCR following a touch-down protocol, with the TRB-A and TRB-B primer pools mixed in one tube. Illumina adapters and sample indices were added to the amplicons through two consecutive PCR reactions using Phusion HS II polymerase. Amplicons were gel-purified with the NucleoSpin Gel and PCR Clean-up kit, then quantified by Qubit and quality-checked on an Agilent 2100 Bioanalyzer. Libraries were sequenced on an Illumina MiSeq using 600-cycle, single-indexed, paired-end runs. The paper's processing steps were these. Alignment and assembly of TRB reads were performed with MiXCR version 2.1.12 and the default MiXCR reference library. A clone was defined by each unique CDR3 nucleotide sequence, and the analysis included only productive sequences with two or more reads. To assess repertoire diversity, an R script computed alpha-parameterized diversity profiles (alpha 0 to 5), which included the Shannon (alpha 1) and Simpson (alpha 2) indices. The tcR package was used to compute combinatorial TRB VJ usage, and cohorts were compared on this usage by principal component analysis with ade4. GLIPH clustering of TCRbeta CDR3s was carried out on cohort pairs matched by age and read depth, and cluster frequencies were compared by Wilcoxon test. TCRdb reprocessed the reads and lists each CDR3 protein sequence as a single entry, with no DNA. The V and J calls, along with clone size, are taken from TCRdb and not from the paper's own processing. In this sample's table one finds around 7,000 distinct CDR3 sequences. The ten largest clones add up to around a quarter of the sample.

The rearrangement joined TRBV5-4 to TRBJ1-1. The sequencing input was peripheral blood. This sequence originates from a human donor with an autoimmune cytopenia or autoimmune hepatitis (not recorded which). The CDR3 has the sequence CASSLDQRSYTEAFF.